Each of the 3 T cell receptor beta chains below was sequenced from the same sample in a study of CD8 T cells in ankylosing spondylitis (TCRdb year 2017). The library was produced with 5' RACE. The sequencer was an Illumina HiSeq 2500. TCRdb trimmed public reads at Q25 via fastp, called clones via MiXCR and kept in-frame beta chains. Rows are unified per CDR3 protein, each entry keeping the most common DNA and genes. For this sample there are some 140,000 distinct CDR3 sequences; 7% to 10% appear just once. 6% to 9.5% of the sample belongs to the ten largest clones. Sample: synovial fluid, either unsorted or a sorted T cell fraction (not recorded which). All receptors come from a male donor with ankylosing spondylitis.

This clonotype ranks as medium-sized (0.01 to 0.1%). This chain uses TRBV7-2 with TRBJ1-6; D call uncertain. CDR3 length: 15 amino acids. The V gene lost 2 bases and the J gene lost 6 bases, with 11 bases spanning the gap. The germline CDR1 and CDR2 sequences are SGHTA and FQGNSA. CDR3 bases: TGTGCCAGCAGCTTACAACGGGTCGGTAATTCACCCCTCCACTTT. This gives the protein CASSLQRVGNSPLHF.

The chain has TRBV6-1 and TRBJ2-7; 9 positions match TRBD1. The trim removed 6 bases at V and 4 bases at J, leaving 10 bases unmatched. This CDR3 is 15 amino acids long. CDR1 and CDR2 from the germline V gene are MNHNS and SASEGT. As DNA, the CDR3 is TGTGCCAGCAGGGTACTGACAGGGGGGATGTACGAGCAGTACTTC. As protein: CASRVLTGGMYEQYF.

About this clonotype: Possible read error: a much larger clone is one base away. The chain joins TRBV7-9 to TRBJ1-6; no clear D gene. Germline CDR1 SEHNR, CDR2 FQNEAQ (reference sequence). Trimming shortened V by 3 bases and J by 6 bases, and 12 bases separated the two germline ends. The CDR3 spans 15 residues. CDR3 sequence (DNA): TGTGCCAGCAGCTTTACATGGGATGGTAATTCACCCCTCCACTTT. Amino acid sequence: CASSFTWDGNSPLHF.